This entry lists 7 T cell receptor beta chains sequenced from one sample in a study of siplizumab effects on memory and regulatory T cells. The assay was immunoSEQ multiplex PCR, and TCRdb's table has in-frame clones only and misses some. Among some 1,300 clones listed, about 74% were seen once. The source material was TEMRA CD8+ T cells sorted from blood. The sample's subset: unstimulated CD8+ CD45RA+ effector memory T cells. The source of these receptors is a human donor in good health.

This chain joins TRBV6-1 and TRBJ2-3, with TRBD1 matching 8 bases. V dropped 6 bases and J dropped 1; count of bases not matched to a gene: 0. In germline, CDR1 is MNHNS, CDR2 SASEGT. The CDR3 covers 13 residues. CDR3 DNA sequence: TGTGCCAGCAGGGGACAGGGCACAGATACGCAGTATTTT. It is translated as CASRGQGTDTQYF.

The sample holds one count of this clone. The chain recombines TRBV19 with TRBJ2-7, with D unclear. Trimming stripped 5 bases from V and 5 bases from J, with 13 bases between. Looked up from germline, CDR1 is LNHDA and CDR2 is SQIVND (reference sequence). The CDR3 totals 13 residues. CDR3 in DNA: TGTGCCAGTAGTCTGGAGCCGTGGAACGAGCAGTACTTC. It is translated as CASSLEPWNEQYF.

In this sample, this clone turned up once. The chain is built from TRBV30 and TRBJ2-1, with TRBD2 as a possible D gene (6 bases). This CDR3 is built from 13 residues. Germline CDR1 reads GTSNPN; CDR2 reads SVGIG (reference sequence). CDR3 DNA sequence: TGTGCAGCCCGGGAGAGCTCCTACAATGAGCAGTTCTTC. Translated, it gives CAARESSYNEQFF.

This sequence joins TRBV10-2 and TRBJ2-2; 7 bases fit TRBD2. Germline V gives CDR1 WSHSY, CDR2 SAAADI. This CDR3 has 15 amino acids. Trimming at V came to 6 bases and at J to 3 bases, leaving 7 bases not matched to a gene. This CDR3 reads CASRLLAADTGELFF. CDR3 coding DNA: TGCGCCAGCAGGCTCCTAGCGGCAGACACCGGGGAGCTGTTTTTT.

The chain is built from TRBV7-8 and TRBJ2-7, with a possible D match to TRBD2 (6 bases). V lost 6 bases and J 5 bases, leaving 17 bases between the germline ends. The CDR3 runs to 14 residues. Germline V CDR1 and CDR2: SGHVS, FQNEAQ. CDR3 protein: CASSPLGGVNEQYF. CDR3 in DNA: TGTGCCAGCAGTCCCCTGGGGGGAGTAAACGAGCAGTACTTC.

This clone showed up just a few times. The chain recombines TRBV28 with TRBJ1-1; 7 bases are a match to TRBD1. V gave up 10 bases and J gave up 2 bases; unmatched junction bases: 13. Germline V CDR1 and CDR2: MDHEN, SYDVKM. CDR3 size: 15 residues. Here the CDR3 DNA reads TGTGCCACCTACCCGACAGGGCGTAGAAACACTGAAGCTTTCTTT. Protein: CATYPTGRRNTEAFF.

The table lists this clone with a count of one. The rearrangement links TRBV7-6 to TRBJ2-5; no reliable D call. CDR1 is SGHVS and CDR2 is FNYEAQ in the germline V gene. V was trimmed by 1 base and J by 5 bases, leaving 17 bases between them. The length of the CDR3 is 16 residues. The CDR3 is CASSLDWALPGETQYF. DNA for the CDR3: TGTGCCAGCAGCTTAGACTGGGCACTCCCGGGCGAGACCCAGTACTTC. The full variable domain, rest sourced from reference TRBV7-6 and TRBJ2-5, is GAGVSQSPRYKVTKRGQDVALRCDPISGHVSLYWYRQALGQGPEFLTYFNYEAQQDKSGLPNDRFSAERPEGSISTLTIQRTEQRDSAMYRCASSLDWALPGETQYFGPGTRLLVL.